This T cell receptor beta chain was found in a study of T cell repertoires in ileal Crohn's disease. Study background: Patients had a median roughly 8-year disease duration, and less than 40% were active smokers. Per sample, roughly 500 nanograms of biopsy DNA were TCRB immunosequenced.

Study observations and caveats: Sorted CD8 T cells held more high-frequency clones than CD4. Clonal expansions were more frequent in active smokers than non-smokers at surgery.

Using immunoSEQ multiplex PCR, the repertoire was profiled, and TCRdb retains in-frame clones only, with some absent. The sample lists roughly 16,000 clones, about 92% seen once, with 7.1% in the top ten. As to time point: inflamed ileum from the surgical specimen. Details on this clone: The antigen is not known.

The CDR3 is made up of 12 amino acids. Deletions cut 7 bases from V and 7 bases from J, with 14 bases between. Germline values: CDR1 SQVTM, CDR2 ANQGSEA. The chain is built from TRBV29-1 and TRBJ1-3; D is possibly TRBD1 (6 bases). Sequencing was performed on ileal tissue. The sequence was obtained from an adult with Crohn's disease. The CDR3 sequence: CSAVAGGNTIYF. Written as DNA, the CDR3 is TGCAGCGCCGTCGCGGGGGGCAACACCATATATTTT.